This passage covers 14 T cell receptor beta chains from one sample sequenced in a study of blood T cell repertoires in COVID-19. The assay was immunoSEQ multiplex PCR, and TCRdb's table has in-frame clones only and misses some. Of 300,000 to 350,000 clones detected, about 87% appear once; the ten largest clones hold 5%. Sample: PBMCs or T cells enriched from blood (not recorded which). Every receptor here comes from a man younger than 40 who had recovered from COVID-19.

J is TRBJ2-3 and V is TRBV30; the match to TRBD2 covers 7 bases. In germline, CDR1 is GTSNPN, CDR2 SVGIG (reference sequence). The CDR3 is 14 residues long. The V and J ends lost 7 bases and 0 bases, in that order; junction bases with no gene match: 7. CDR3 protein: CASTGGVSTDTQYF. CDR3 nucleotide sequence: TGTGCCTCGACTGGGGGGGTTAGCACAGATACGCAGTATTTT.

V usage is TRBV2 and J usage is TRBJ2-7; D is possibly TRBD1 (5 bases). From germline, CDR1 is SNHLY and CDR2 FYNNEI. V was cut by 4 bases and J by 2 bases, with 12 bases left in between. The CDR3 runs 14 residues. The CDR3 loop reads CASSVQTVPYEQYF. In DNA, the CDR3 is TGTGCCAGCAGTGTTCAGACAGTTCCCTACGAGCAGTACTTC.

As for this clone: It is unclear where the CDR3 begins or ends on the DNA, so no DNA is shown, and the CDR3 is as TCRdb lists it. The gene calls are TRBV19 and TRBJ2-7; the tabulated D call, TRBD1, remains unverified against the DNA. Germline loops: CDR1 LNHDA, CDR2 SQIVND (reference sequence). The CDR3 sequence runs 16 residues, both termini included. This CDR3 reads CASSIRFGDRPYEQYF.

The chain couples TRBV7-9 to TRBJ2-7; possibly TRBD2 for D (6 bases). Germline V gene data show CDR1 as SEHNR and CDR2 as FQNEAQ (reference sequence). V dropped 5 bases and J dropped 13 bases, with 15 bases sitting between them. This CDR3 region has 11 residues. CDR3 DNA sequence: TGTGCCAGCAGCCGGGACTTTTTCACATACTTC. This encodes CASSRDFFTYF.

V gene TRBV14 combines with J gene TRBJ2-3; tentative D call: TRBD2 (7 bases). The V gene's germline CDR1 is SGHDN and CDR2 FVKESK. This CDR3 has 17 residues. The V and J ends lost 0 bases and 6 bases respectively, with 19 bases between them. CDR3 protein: CASSQESSRGRRDTQYF. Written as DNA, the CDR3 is TGTGCCAGCAGCCAAGAGAGCTCGCGGGGGCGGAGGGATACGCAGTATTTT.

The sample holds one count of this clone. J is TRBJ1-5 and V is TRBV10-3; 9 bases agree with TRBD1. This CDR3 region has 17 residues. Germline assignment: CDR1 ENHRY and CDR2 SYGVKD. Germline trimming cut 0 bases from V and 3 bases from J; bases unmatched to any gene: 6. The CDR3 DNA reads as TGTGCCATCAGTGAGTCGATGGGACAGGGAGTCAATCAGCCCCAGCATTTT. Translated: CAISESMGQGVNQPQHF.

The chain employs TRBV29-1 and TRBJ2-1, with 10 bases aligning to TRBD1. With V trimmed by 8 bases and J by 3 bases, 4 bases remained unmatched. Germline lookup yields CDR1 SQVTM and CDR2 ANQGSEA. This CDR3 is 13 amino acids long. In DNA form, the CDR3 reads TGCAGCTTCTGGACAGGGGGCTACAATGAGCAGTTCTTC. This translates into CSFWTGGYNEQFF.

The CDR3 reads CASGDRWYNEQFF. The DNA of the CDR3 is TGCGCCAGCGGGGACAGGTGGTACAATGAGCAGTTCTTC. The chain links TRBV10-2 to TRBJ2-1, with TRBD1 matching 8 bases. Germline-derived CDR1 and CDR2 are WSHSY and SAAADI. The J segment lost 4 bases and the V segment lost 8 bases, leaving 4 bases of the junction unmatched. CDR3 length: 13 residues.

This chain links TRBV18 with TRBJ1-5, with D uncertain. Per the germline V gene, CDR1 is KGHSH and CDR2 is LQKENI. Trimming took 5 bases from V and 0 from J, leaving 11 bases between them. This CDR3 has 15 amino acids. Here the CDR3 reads CASSAGVYSNQPQHF. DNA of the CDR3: TGTGCCAGCTCAGCCGGGGTCTATAGCAATCAGCCCCAGCATTTT. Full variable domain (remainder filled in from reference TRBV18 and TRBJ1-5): NAGVMQNPRHLVRRRGQEARLRCSPMKGHSHVYWYRQLPEEGLKFMVYLQKENIIDESGMPKERFSAEFPKEGPSILRIQQVVRGDSAAYFCASSAGVYSNQPQHFGDGTRLSIL.

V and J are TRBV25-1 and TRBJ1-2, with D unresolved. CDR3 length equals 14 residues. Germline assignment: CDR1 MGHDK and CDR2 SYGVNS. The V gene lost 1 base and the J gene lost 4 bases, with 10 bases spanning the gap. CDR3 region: CASSEFRQAYGYTF. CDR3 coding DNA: TGTGCCAGCAGTGAATTTCGGCAGGCCTATGGCTACACCTTC.

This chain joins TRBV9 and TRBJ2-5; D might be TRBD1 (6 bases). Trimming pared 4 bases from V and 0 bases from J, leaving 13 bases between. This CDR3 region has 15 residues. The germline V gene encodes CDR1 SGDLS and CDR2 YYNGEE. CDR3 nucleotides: TGTGCCAGCAGCCCGCGGACAGCGTACCAAGAGACCCAGTACTTC. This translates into CASSPRTAYQETQYF.

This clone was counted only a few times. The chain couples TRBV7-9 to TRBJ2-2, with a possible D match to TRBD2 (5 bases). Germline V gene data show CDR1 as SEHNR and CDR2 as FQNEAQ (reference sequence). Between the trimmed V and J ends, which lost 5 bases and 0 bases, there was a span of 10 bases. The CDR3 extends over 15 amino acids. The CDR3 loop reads CASSDRGANTGELFF. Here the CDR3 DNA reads TGTGCCAGCAGCGACCGGGGAGCGAACACCGGGGAGCTGTTTTTT.

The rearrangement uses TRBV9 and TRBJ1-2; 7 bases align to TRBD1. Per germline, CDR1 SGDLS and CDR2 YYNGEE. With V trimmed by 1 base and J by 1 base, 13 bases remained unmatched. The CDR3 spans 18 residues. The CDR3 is CASSVFSRDSPLNYGYTF. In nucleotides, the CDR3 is TGTGCCAGCAGCGTATTCTCCCGGGACAGCCCTCTTAACTATGGCTACACCTTC.

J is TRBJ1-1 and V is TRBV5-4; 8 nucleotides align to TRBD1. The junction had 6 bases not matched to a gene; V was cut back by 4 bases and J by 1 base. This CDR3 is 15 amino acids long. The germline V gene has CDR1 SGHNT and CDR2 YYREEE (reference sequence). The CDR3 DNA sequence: TGTGCCAGCAGCCCGGAGACAGGGGCGAACACTGAAGCTTTCTTT. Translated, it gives CASSPETGANTEAFF.